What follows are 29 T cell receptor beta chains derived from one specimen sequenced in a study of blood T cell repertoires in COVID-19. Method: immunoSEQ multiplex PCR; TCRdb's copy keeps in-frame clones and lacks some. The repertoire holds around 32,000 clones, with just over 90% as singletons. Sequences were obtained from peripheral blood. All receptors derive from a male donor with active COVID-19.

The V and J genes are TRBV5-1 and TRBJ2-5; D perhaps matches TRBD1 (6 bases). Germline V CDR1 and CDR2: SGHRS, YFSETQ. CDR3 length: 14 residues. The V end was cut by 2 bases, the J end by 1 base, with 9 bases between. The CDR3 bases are TGCGCCAGCAGCTTAGGACAGCCCCAAGAGACCCAGTACTTC. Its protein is CASSLGQPQETQYF.

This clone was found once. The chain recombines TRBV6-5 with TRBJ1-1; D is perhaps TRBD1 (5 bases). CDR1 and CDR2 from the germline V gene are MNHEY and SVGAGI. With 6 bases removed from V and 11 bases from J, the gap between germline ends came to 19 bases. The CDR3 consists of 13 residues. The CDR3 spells CASSSERGYGAFF. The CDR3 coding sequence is TGTGCCAGCAGCTCCGAGCGGGGCTATGGGGCTTTCTTT.

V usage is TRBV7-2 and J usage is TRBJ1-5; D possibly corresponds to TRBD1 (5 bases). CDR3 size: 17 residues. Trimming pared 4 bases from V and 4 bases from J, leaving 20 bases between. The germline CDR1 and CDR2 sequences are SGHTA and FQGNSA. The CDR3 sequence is CASSSINSGTPNQPQHF. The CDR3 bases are TGTGCCAGCAGCTCTATCAATTCCGGGACTCCTAATCAGCCCCAGCATTTT. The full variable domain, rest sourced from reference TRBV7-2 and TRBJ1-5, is GAGVSQSPSNKVTEKGKDVELRCDPISGHTALYWYRQSLGQGLEFLIYFQGNSAPDKSGLPSDRFSAERTGGSVSTLTIQRTQQEDSAVYLCASSSINSGTPNQPQHFGDGTRLSIL.

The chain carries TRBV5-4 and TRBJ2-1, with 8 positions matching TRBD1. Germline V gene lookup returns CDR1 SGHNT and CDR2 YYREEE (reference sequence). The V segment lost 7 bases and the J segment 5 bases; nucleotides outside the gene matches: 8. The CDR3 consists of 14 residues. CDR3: CASVTGTGDNEQFF. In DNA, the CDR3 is TGTGCCAGCGTAACCGGGACAGGAGACAATGAGCAGTTCTTC.

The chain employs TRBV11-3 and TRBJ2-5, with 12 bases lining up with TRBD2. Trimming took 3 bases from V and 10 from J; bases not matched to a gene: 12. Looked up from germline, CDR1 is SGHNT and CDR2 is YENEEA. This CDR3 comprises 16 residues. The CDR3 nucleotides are TGTGCCAGCAGCTTCGTGACTAGCGGGGGCAGCAGGGACCAGTACTTC. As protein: CASSFVTSGGSRDQYF.

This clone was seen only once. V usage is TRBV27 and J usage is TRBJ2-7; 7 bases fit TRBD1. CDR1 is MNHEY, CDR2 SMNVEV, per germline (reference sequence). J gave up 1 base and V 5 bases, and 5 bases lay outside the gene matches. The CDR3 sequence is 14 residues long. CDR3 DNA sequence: TGTGCCAGCAGTCTCGGGACAGCTTCCTACGAGCAGTACTTC. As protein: CASSLGTASYEQYF.

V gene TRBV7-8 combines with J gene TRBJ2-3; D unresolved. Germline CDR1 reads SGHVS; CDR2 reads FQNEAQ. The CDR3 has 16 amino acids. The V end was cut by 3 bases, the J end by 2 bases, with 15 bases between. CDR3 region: CASSFNQNYNTDTQYF. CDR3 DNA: TGTGCCAGCAGCTTTAACCAGAACTATAACACAGATACGCAGTATTTT. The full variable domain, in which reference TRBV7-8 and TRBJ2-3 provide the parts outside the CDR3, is GAGVSQSPRYKVAKRGQDVALRCDPISGHVSLFWYQQALGQGPEFLTYFQNEAQLDKSGLPSDRFFAERPEGSVSTLKIQRTQQEDSAVYLCASSFNQNYNTDTQYFGPGTRLTVL.

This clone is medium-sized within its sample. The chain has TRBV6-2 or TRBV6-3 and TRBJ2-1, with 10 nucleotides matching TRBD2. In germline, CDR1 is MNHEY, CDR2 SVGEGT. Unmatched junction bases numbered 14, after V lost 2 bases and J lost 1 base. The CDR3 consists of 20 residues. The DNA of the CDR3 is TGTGCCAGCAGTTACACTCCTGGGGGTCTAGCGGGGGCGTCCTACAATGAGCAGTTCTTC. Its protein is CASSYTPGGLAGASYNEQFF.

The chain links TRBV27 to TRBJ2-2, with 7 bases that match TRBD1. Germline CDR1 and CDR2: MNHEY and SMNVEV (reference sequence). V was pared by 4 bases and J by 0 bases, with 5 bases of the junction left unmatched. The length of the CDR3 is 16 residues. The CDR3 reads CASSSRDSSNTGELFF. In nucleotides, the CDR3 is TGTGCCAGCAGTTCCCGGGACAGCTCGAACACCGGGGAGCTGTTTTTT.

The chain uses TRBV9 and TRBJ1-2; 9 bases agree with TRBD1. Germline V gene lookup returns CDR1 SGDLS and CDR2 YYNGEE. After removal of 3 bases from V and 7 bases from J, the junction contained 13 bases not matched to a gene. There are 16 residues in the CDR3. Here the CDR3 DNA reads TGTGCCAGCAGCGACGGAAGAGGGGACAGGGCGTTTGGCTACACCTTC. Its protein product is CASSDGRGDRAFGYTF.

CDR3 bases: TGTGCCAGCAGCTCCAGGAGGGGACGGATTAACACAGATACGCAGTATTTT. It specifies CASSSRRGRINTDTQYF. The chain joins TRBV7-9 to TRBJ2-3; a possible D gene is TRBD2 (6 bases). The CDR3 has 17 amino acids. Germline assignment: CDR1 SEHNR and CDR2 FQNEAQ (reference sequence). V lost 4 bases and J lost 2, with 19 bases in between. The full variable domain, rest sourced from reference TRBV7-9 and TRBJ2-3, is DTGVSQNPRHKITKRGQNVTFRCDPISEHNRLYWYRQTLGQGPEFLTYFQNEAQLEKSRLLSDRFSAERPKGSFSTLEIQRTEQGDSAMYLCASSSRRGRINTDTQYFGPGTRLTVL.

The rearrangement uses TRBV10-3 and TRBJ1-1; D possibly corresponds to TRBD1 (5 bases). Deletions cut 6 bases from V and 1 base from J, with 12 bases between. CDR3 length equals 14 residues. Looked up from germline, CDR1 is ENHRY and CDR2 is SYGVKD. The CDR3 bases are TGTGCCATCAGGAAGACAGAAGCGAACACTGAAGCTTTCTTT. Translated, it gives CAIRKTEANTEAFF.

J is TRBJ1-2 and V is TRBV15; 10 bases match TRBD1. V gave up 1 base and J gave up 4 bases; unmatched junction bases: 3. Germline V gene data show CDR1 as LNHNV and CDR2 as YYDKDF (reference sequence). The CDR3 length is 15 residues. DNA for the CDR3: TGTGCCACCAGCAGAGGGGGACAGGGGATCTATGGCTACACCTTC. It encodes CATSRGGQGIYGYTF.

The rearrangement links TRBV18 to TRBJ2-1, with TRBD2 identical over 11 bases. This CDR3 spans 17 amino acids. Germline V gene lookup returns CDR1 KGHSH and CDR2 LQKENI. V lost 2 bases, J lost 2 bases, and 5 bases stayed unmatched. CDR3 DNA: TGTGCCAGCTCACCATTATTACTAGCGGGGGCCTACAATGAGCAGTTCTTC. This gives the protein CASSPLLLAGAYNEQFF.

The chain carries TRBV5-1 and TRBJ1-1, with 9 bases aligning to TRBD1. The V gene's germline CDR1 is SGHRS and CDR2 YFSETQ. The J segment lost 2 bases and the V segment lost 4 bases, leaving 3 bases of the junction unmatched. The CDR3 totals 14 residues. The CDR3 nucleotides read TGCGCCAGCAGCGGGACAGGGTTTAACACTGAAGCTTTCTTT. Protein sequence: CASSGTGFNTEAFF.

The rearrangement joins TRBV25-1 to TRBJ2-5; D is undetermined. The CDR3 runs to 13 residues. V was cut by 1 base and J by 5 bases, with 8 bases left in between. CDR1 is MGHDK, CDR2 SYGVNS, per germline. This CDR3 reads CASSESPVETQYF. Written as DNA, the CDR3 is TGTGCCAGCAGTGAATCCCCAGTGGAGACCCAGTACTTC.

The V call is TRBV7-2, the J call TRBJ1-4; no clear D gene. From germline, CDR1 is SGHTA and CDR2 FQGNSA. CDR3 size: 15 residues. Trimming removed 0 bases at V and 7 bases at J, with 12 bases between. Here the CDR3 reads CASSLAATRSEKLFF. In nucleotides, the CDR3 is TGTGCCAGCAGCTTAGCAGCTACCCGAAGTGAAAAACTGTTTTTT.

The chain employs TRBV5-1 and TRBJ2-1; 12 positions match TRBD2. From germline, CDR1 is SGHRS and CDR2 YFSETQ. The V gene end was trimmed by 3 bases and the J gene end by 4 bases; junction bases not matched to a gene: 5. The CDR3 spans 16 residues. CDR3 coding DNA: TGCGCCAGCAGCTCGCCCGGGACTAGCGGGTACAATGAGCAGTTCTTC. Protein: CASSSPGTSGYNEQFF.

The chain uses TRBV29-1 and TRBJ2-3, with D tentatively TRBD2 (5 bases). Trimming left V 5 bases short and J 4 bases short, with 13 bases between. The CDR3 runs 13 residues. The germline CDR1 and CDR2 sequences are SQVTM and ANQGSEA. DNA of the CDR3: TGCAGCGTTTCCGCTCAGGAGGCAGATACGCAGTATTTT. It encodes CSVSAQEADTQYF.

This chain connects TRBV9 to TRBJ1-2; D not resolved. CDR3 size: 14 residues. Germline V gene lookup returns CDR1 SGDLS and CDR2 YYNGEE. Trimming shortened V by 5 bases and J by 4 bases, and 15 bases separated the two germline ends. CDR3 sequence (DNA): TGTGCCAGCAGAGTCCCGGGAGAAATCTATGGCTACACCTTC. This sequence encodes CASRVPGEIYGYTF.

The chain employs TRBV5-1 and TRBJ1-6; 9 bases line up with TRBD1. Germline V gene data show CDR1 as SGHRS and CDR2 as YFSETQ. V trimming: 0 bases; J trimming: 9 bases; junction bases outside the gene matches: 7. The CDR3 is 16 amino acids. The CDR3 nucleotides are TGCGCCAGCAGCTTGGAACCGGGACAGGGAGGTTCACCCCTCCACTTT. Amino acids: CASSLEPGQGGSPLHF.

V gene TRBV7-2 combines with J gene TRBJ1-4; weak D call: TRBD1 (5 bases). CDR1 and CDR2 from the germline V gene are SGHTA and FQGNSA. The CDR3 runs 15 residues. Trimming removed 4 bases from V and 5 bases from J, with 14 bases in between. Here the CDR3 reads CASSSFGGGNEKLFF. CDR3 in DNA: TGTGCCAGCAGCTCTTTTGGGGGGGGGAATGAAAAACTGTTTTTT.

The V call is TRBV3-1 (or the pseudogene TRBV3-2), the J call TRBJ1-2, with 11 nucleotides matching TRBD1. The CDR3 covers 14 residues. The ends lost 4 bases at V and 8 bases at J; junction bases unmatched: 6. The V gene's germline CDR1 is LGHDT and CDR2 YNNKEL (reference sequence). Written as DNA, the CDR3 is TGTGCCAGCAGCCCGCGGGACAGGGGGAAAGGCTACACCTTC. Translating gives CASSPRDRGKGYTF.

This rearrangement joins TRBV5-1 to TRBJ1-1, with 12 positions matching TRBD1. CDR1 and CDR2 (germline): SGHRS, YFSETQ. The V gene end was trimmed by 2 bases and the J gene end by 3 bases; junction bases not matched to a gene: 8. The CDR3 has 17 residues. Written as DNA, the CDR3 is TGCGCCAGCAGCTTCCATGCCGGGACAGGGGGCTACACTGAAGCTTTCTTT. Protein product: CASSFHAGTGGYTEAFF. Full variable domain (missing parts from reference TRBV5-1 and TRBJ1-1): KAGVTQTPRYLIKTRGQQVTLSCSPISGHRSVSWYQQTPGQGLQFLFEYFSETQRNKGNFPGRFSGRQFSNSRSEMNVSTLELGDSALYLCASSFHAGTGGYTEAFFGQGTRLTVV.

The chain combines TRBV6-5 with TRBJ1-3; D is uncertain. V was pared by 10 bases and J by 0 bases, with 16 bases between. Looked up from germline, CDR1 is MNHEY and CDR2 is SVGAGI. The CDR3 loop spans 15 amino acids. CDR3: CAIREGINSGNTIYF. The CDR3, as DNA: TGTGCCATAAGGGAGGGAATAAACTCTGGAAACACCATATATTTT.

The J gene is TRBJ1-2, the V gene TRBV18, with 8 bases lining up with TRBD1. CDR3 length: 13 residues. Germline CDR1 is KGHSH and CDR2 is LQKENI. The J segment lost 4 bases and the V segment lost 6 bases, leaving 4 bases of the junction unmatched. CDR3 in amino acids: CASSDRGLYGYTF. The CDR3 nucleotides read TGTGCCAGCTCCGACAGGGGCCTCTATGGCTACACCTTC.

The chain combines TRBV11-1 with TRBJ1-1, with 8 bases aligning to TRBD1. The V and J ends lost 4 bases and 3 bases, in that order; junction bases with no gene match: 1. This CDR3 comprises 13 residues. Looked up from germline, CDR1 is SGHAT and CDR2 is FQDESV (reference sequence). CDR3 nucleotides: TGTGCCAGCAGCTCAGGGGGCCACACTGAAGCTTTCTTT. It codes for CASSSGGHTEAFF. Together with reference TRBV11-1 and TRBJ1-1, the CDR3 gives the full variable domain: EAEVAQSPRYKITEKSQAVAFWCDPISGHATLYWYRQILGQGPELLVQFQDESVVDDSQLPKDRFSAERLKGVDSTLKIQPAELGDSAMYLCASSSGGHTEAFFGQGTRLTVV.

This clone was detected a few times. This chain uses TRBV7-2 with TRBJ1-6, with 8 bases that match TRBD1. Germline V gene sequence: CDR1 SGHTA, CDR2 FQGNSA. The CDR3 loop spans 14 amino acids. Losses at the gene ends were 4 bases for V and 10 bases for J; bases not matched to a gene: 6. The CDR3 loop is CASSWAGGASPLHF. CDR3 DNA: TGTGCCAGCAGCTGGGCAGGGGGCGCATCACCCCTCCACTTT.

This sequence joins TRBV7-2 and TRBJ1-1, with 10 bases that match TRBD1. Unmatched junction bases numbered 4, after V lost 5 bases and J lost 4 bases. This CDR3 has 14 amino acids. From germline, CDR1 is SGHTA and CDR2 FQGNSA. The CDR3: CASSQWTGGTEAFF. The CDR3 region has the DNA TGTGCCAGCAGCCAATGGACAGGGGGCACTGAAGCTTTCTTT. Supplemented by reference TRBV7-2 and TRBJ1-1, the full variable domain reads GAGVSQSPSNKVTEKGKDVELRCDPISGHTALYWYRQSLGQGLEFLIYFQGNSAPDKSGLPSDRFSAERTGGSVSTLTIQRTQQEDSAVYLCASSQWTGGTEAFFGQGTRLTVV.